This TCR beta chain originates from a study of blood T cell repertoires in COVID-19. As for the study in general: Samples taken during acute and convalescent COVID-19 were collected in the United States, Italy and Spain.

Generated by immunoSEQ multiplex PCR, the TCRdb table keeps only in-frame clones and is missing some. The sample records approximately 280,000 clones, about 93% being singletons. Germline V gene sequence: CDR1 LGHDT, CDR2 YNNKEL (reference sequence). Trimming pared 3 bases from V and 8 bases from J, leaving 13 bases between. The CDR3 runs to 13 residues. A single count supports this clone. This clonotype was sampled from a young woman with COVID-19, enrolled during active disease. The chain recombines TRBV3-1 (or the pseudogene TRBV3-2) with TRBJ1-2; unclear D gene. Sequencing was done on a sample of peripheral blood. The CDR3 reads CASSQGGSPGYTF. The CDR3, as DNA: TGTGCCAGCAGCCAGGGAGGGTCCCCAGGCTACACCTTC.